This TCR beta chain was found in a study of T cells in localized non-small cell lung cancer. Germline V lookup: CDR1 SGDLS, CDR2 YYNGEE. The CDR3 is 15 residues long. Germline trimming cut 0 bases from V and 2 bases from J; bases unmatched to any gene: 4. Study-wide findings and caveats: Uninvolved adjacent lung, not tumor, had the highest T cell clonality. Tumor samples were not multi-region, leaving intratumor heterogeneity unexcluded. When the top 100 tumor clones were examined, a median about 60 of them also appeared in the adjacent lung, which was paired and uninvolved. The study linked higher blood T cell density to longer overall survival.

Profiling relied on immunoSEQ multiplex PCR, and the TCRdb table lists in-frame clones only, not all of them. The profile shows about 74,000 clones, approximately 88% of them singletons. A note on this clone: Its antigen is not identified.

This TCR derives from a female donor of 60 years or more with stage I lung adenocarcinoma. The rearrangement joins TRBV9 to TRBJ2-7; TRBD2 matches 8 bases. Here the sequenced sample was peripheral blood, taken before any cancer treatment. CDR3 nucleotides: TGTGCCAGCAGCGTAGACAGCGGGGGCACCTACGAGCAGTACTTC. It translates to CASSVDSGGTYEQYF.